Listed below are T cell receptor beta chains from one sample, sequenced in a study of chemoradiotherapy in HPV16-positive cancers. Here immunoSEQ multiplex PCR was the method, and the copy in TCRdb shows in-frame clones only, minus some. The table includes approximately 50,000 clones, around nine tenths detected once. Specimen: blood, collected from a patient who underwent chemoradiotherapy. All receptors derive from a human donor with HPV-associated anogenital cancer. Both conserved end residues are part of each CDR3. A D gene is named only where the DNA matches it firmly.

TRBD1	TRBV19	TRBJ1-2	CASSTGQFNGYTF	TGTGCCAGTAGCACGGGACAGTTTAATGGCTACACCTTC
.	TRBV18	TRBJ1-2	CASSPGPGTAEGGYTF	TGTGCCAGCTCACCAGGACCCGGGACTGCAGAGGGAGGCTACACCTTC
TRBD1	TRBV28	TRBJ2-5	CASSPGTDPRAETQYF	TGTGCCAGCAGTCCTGGGACAGACCCACGGGCGGAGACCCAGTACTTC
.	TRBV7-9	TRBJ2-1	CASGTGSPYNEQFF	TGTGCCAGCGGTACAGGGAGTCCCTACAATGAGCAGTTCTTC
.	TRBV13	TRBJ1-6	CASSLGGTRNSPLHF	TGTGCCAGCAGCTTAGGGGGGACTAGGAATTCACCCCTCCACTTT
TRBD2	TRBV2	TRBJ2-7	CASSELGTSGDEQYF	TGTGCCAGCAGTGAACTGGGGACTAGCGGCGACGAGCAGTACTTC
.	TRBV18	TRBJ2-7	CASSPSTASLSYEQYF	TGTGCCAGCTCACCCAGTACGGCCAGTCTCTCCTACGAGCAGTACTTC
TRBD1	TRBV7-2	TRBJ1-2	CASTRGGQYNYGYTF	TGTGCCAGCACCCGAGGGGGACAGTATAACTATGGCTACACCTTC
TRBD1	TRBV7-9	TRBJ1-2	CASSLGQPPNYGYTF	TGTGCCAGCAGCTTGGGACAGCCTCCGAACTATGGCTACACCTTC
.	TRBV27	TRBJ1-2	CASFGGNYGYTF	TGTGCCAGTTTCGGGGGGAACTATGGCTACACCTTC
.	TRBV7-2	TRBJ2-1	CASSFPVQNEQFF	TGTGCCAGCAGTTTTCCCGTTCAGAATGAGCAGTTCTTC
.	TRBV19	TRBJ2-2	CASSPGVARSGELFF	TGTGCCAGTAGTCCGGGGGTAGCCAGGTCCGGGGAGCTGTTTTTT
TRBD2	TRBV5-4	TRBJ2-5	CASSLAPSGGAAQYF	TGTGCCAGCAGCTTGGCCCCTAGCGGGGGGGCCGCCCAGTACTTC
.	TRBV27	TRBJ1-1	CASSLGARTEAFF	TGTGCCAGCAGTCTAGGGGCGCGCACTGAAGCTTTCTTT
TRBD2	TRBV5-4	TRBJ2-5	CASSYAPSGGQETQYF	TGTGCCAGCAGCTACGCCCCCAGCGGGGGACAAGAGACCCAGTACTTC
TRBD1	TRBV5-1	TRBJ2-3	CASSLQPGQFTDTQYF	TGCGCCAGCAGCTTGCAACCGGGACAGTTCACAGATACGCAGTATTTT
.	TRBV14	TRBJ1-4	CASSPRGEKLFF	TGTGCCAGCAGCCCTAGGGGCGAAAAACTGTTTTTT
.	TRBV4-2	TRBJ2-1	CASSQEDSEEQFF	TGTGCCAGCAGCCAAGAAGACAGTGAGGAGCAGTTCTTC
TRBD1	TRBV6-5	TRBJ1-1	CASRTGLRTEAFF	TGTGCCAGCAGGACAGGGTTGCGCACTGAAGCTTTCTTT
.	TRBV7-2	TRBJ2-2	CASSLGVVDTGELFF	TGTGCCAGCAGCTTAGGGGTTGTCGACACCGGGGAGCTGTTTTTT
.	TRBV6-6	TRBJ2-7	CASSYRDEQYF	TGTGCCAGCAGTTACAGGGACGAGCAGTACTTC
.	TRBV5-5	TRBJ1-2	CASWTNGYGYTF	TGTGCCAGTTGGACAAACGGTTATGGCTACACCTTC